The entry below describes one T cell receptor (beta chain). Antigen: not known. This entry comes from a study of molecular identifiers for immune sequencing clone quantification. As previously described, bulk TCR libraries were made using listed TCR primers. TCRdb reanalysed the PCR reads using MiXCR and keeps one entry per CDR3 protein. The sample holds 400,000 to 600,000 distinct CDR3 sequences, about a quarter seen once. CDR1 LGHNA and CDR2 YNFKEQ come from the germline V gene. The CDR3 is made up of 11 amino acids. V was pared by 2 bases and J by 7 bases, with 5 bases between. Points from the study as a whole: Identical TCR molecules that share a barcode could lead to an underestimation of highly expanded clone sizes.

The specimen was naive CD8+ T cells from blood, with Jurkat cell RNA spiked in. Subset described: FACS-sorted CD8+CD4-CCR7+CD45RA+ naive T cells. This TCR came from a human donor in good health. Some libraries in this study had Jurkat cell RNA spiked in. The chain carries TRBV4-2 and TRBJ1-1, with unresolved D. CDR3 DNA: TGTGCCAGCAGCCAAAGTAGTGAAGCTTTCTTT. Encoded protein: CASSQSSEAFF.